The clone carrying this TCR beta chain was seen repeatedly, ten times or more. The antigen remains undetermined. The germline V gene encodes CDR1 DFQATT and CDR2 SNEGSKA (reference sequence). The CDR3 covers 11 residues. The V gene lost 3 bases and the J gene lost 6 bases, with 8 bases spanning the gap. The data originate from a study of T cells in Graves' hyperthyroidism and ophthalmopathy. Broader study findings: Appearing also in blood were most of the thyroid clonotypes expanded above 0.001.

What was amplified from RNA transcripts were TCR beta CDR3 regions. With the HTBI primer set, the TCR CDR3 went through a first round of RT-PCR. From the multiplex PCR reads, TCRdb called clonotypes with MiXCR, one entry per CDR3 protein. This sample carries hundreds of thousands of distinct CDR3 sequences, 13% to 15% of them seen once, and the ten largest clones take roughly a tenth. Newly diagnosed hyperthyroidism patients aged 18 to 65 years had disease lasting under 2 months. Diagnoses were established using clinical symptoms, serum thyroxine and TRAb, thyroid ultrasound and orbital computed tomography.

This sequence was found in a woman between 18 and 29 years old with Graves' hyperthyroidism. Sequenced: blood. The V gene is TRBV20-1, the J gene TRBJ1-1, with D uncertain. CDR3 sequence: CSASQWAEAFF. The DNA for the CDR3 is TGCAGTGCTAGCCAGTGGGCTGAAGCTTTCTTT.